The source of this T cell receptor beta chain is a study of human T cells and chemical hapten exposure. The time point denotes: patch test 2, 6 weeks after DPC sensitization. Treatment noted: therapeutic diphenylcyclopropenone sensitization with weekly scalp DPC. Unfractionated whole blood was the source of the extracted total RNA. TCRdb called the RACE reads again in MiXCR, with one record for every CDR3 protein. The data contain about 70,000 distinct CDR3 sequences, 7.5% to 9.5% of them singletons. General study findings and limits: TCRs at high frequency, those above 1 in 1000, did not change with DPC sensitization.

This clonotype has just a few counts. Its antigen is currently unknown. The source was whole blood, collected in connection with sensitization to the hapten diphenylcyclopropenone (DPC). The clonotype originates from a woman in her forties or fifties with alopecia areata. Some clones in this sample may be carry-over from other donors' samples.

The CDR3 sequence is CASSLDANYGYTF. CDR3 nucleotide sequence: TGCGCCAGCAGCCTGGACGCCAACTATGGCTACACCTTC. The chain is built from TRBV5-1 and TRBJ1-2, with no clear D. CDR3 length: 13 residues. Trimming removed 4 bases at V and 2 bases at J, with 9 bases between. CDR1 is SGHRS and CDR2 is YFSETQ in the germline V gene. Drawing the rest from reference TRBV5-1 and TRBJ1-2, the complete variable domain is KAGVTQTPRYLIKTRGQQVTLSCSPISGHRSVSWYQQTPGQGLQFLFEYFSETQRNKGNFPGRFSGRQFSNSRSEMNVSTLELGDSALYLCASSLDANYGYTFGSGTRLTVV.